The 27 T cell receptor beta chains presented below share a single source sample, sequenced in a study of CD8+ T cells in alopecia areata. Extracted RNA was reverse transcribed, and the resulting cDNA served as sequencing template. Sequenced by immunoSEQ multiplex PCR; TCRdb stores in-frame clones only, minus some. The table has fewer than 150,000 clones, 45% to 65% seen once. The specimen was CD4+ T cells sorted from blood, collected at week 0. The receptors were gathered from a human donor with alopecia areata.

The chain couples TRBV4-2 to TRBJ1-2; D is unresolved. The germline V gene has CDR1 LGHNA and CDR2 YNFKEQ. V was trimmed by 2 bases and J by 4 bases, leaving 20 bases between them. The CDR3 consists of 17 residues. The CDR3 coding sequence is TGTGCCAGCAGCCAACCCGGTAACTCCGGGTGGGGCTATGGCTACACCTTC. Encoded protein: CASSQPGNSGWGYGYTF.

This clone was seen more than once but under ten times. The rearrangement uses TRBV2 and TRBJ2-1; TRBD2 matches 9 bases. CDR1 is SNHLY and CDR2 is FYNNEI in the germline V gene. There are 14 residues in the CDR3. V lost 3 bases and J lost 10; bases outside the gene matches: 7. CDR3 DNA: TGTGCCAGCAGTGAGGCGGGGGGGCTCTGGGAGCAGTTCTTC. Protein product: CASSEAGGLWEQFF.

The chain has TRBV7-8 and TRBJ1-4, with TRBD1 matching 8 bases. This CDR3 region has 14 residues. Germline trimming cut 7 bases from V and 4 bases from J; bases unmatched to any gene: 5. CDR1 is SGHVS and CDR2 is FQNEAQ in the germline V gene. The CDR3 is CASNPGQDNEKLFF. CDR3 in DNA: TGTGCCAGCAACCCGGGACAGGATAATGAAAAACTGTTTTTT.

For the CDR3, the DNA is TGTGCCAGCAGTGAAAGGCGGGACACCGGGGAGCTGTTTTTT. As protein: CASSERRDTGELFF. V is TRBV25-1 and J is TRBJ2-2, with D possibly matching TRBD2 (5 bases). The CDR3 is 14 residues long. Trimming took 2 bases from V and 3 from J, leaving 7 bases between them. CDR1 and CDR2 from the germline V gene are MGHDK and SYGVNS.

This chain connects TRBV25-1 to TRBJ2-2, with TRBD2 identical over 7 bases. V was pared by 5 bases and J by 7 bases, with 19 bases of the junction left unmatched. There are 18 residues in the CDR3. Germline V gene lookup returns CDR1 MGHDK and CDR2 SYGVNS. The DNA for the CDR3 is TGTGCCAGCAGTAAAACAAAGCGGGGCCCGAGGAGTGACGGGGAGCTGTTTTTT. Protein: CASSKTKRGPRSDGELFF.

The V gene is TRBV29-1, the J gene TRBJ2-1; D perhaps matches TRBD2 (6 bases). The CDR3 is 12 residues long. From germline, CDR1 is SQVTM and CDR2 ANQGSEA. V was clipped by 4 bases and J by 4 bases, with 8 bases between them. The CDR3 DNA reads TGCAGCGTTGTGGCGGGGTACAATGAGCAGTTCTTC. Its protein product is CSVVAGYNEQFF.

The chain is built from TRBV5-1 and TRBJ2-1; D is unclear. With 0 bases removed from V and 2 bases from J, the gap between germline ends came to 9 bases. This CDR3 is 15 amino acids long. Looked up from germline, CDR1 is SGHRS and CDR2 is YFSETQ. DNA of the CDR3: TGCGCCAGCAGCTTGGCCATAAGAGCCTACAATGAGCAGTTCTTC. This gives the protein CASSLAIRAYNEQFF. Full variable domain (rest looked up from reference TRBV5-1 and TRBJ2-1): KAGVTQTPRYLIKTRGQQVTLSCSPISGHRSVSWYQQTPGQGLQFLFEYFSETQRNKGNFPGRFSGRQFSNSRSEMNVSTLELGDSALYLCASSLAIRAYNEQFFGPGTRLTVL.

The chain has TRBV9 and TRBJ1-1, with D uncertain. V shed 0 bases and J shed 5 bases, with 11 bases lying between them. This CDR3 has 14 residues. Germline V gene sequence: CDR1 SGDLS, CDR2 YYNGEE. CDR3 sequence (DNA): TGTGCCAGCAGCGTAGCTTTGAGTGGGACTGAAGCTTTCTTT. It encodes CASSVALSGTEAFF.

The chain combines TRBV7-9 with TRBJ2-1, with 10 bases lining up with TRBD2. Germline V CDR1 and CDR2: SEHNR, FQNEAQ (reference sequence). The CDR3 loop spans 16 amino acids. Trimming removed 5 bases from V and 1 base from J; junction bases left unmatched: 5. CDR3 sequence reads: CASSGRTSGSYNEQFF. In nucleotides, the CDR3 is TGTGCCAGCAGCGGGCGGACTAGCGGATCCTACAATGAGCAGTTCTTC.

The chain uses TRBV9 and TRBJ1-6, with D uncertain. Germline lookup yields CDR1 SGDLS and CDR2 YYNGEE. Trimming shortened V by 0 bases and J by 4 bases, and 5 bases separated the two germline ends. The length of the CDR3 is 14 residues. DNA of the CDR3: TGTGCCAGCAGCGTAGAACAGTATAATTCACCCCTCCACTTT. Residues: CASSVEQYNSPLHF.

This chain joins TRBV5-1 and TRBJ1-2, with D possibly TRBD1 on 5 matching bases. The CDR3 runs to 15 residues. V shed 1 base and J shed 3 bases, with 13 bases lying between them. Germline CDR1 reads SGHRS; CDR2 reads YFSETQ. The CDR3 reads CASSLSHGRDYGYTF. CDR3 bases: TGCGCCAGCAGCTTGTCTCACGGCAGGGACTATGGCTACACCTTC. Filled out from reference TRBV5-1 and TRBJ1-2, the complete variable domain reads KAGVTQTPRYLIKTRGQQVTLSCSPISGHRSVSWYQQTPGQGLQFLFEYFSETQRNKGNFPGRFSGRQFSNSRSEMNVSTLELGDSALYLCASSLSHGRDYGYTFGSGTRLTVV.

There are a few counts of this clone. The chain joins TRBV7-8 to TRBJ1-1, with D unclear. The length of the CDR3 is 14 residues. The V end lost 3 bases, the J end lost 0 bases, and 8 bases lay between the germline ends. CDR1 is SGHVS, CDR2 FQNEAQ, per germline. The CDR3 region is CASSFALMNTEAFF. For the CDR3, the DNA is TGTGCCAGCAGCTTCGCCCTGATGAACACTGAAGCTTTCTTT.

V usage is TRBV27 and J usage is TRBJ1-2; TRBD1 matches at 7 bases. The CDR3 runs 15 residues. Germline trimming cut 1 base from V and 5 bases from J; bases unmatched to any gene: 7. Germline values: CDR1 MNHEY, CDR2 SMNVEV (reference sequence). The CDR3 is CASSLYAGGQYGYTF. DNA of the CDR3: TGTGCCAGCAGTTTATATGCGGGGGGACAGTATGGCTACACCTTC.

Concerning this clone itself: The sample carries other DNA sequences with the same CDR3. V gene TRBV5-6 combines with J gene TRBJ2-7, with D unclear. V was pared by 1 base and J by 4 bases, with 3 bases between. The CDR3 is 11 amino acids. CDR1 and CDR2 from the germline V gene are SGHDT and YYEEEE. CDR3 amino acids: CASSLRYEQYF. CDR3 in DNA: TGTGCCAGCAGCTTGAGGTACGAGCAGTACTTC.

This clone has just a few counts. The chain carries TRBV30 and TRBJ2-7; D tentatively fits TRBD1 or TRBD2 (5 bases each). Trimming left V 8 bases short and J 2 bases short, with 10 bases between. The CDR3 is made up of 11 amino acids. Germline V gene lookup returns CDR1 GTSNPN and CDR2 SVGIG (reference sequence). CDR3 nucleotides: TGTGCCGGGGGTAGCCCCTACGAGCAGTACTTC. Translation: CAGGSPYEQYF.

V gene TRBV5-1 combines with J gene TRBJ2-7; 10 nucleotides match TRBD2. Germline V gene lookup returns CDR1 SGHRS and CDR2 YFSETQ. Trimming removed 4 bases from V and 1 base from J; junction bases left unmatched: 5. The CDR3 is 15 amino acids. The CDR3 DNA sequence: TGCGCCAGCAGCCTTAGCGGGAGGACGTCCTACGAGCAGTACTTC. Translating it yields CASSLSGRTSYEQYF.

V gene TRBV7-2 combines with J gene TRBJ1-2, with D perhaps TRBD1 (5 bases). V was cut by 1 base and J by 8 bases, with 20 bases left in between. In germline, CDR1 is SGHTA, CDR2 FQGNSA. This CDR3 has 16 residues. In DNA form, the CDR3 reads TGTGCCAGCAGCTTAGAATCAATAGGCCTAAGGGGAGGCTACACCTTC. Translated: CASSLESIGLRGGYTF. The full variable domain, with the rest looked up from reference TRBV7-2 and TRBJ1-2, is GAGVSQSPSNKVTEKGKDVELRCDPISGHTALYWYRQSLGQGLEFLIYFQGNSAPDKSGLPSDRFSAERTGGSVSTLTIQRTQQEDSAVYLCASSLESIGLRGGYTFGSGTRLTVV.

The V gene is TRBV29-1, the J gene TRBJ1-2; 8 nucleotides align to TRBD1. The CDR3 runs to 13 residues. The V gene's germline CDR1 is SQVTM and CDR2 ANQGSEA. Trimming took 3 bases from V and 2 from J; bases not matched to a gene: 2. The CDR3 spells CSVDGQGNYGYTF. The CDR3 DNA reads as TGCAGCGTTGATGGACAGGGAAACTATGGCTACACCTTC.

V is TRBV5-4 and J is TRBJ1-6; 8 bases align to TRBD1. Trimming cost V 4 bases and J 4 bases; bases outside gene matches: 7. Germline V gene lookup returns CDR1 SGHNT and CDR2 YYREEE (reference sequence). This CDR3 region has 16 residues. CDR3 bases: TGTGCCAGCAGCCGGAGACAGGGGCTGTATAATTCACCCCTCCACTTT. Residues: CASSRRQGLYNSPLHF.

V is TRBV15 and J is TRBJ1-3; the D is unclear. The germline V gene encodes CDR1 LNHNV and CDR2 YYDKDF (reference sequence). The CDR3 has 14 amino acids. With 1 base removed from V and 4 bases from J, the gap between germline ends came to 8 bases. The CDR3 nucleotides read TGTGCCACCAGCAGAGCGACAACAGGAAACACCATATATTTT. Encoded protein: CATSRATTGNTIYF.

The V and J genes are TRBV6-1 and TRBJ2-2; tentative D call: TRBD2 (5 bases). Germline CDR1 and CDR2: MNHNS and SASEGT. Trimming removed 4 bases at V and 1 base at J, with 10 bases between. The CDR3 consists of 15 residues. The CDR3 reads CASSASGLNTGELFF. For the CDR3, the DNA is TGTGCCAGCAGTGCATCGGGGTTGAACACCGGGGAGCTGTTTTTT.

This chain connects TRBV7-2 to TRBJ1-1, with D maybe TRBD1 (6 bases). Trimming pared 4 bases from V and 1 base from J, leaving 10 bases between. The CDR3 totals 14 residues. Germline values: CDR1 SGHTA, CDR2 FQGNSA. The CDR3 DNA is TGTGCCAGCAGCTGGCCGGGACAGAACACTGAAGCTTTCTTT. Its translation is CASSWPGQNTEAFF.

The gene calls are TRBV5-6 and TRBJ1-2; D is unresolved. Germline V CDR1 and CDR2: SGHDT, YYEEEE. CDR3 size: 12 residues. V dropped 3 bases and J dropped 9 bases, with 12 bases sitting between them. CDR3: CASSSFSRRYTF. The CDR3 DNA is TGTGCCAGCAGCTCGTTCTCGAGACGCTACACCTTC.

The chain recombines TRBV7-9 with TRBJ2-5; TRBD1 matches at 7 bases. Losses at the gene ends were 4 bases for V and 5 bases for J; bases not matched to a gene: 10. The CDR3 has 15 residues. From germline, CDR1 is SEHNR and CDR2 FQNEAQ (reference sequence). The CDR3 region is CASSSGAGTVETQYF. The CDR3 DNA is TGTGCCAGCAGCTCCGGGGCTGGGACAGTGGAGACCCAGTACTTC.

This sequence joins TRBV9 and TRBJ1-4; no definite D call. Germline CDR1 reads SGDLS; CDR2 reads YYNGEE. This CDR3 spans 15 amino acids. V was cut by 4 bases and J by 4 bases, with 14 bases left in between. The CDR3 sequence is CASSPRRALNEKLFF. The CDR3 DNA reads TGTGCCAGCAGCCCGCGCCGAGCACTTAATGAAAAACTGTTTTTT.

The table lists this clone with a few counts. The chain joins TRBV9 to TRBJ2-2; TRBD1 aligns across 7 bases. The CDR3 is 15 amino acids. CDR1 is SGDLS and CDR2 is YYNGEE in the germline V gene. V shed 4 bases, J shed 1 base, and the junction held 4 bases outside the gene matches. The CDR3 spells CASSPRTGNTGELFF. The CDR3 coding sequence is TGTGCCAGCAGCCCCCGGACAGGGAACACCGGGGAGCTGTTTTTT.

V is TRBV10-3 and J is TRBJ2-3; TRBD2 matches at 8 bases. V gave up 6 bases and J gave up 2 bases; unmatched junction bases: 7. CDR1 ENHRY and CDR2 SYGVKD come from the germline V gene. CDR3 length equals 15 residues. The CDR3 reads CAIRREAGDTDTQYF. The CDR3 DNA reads TGTGCCATCAGGAGAGAAGCGGGGGACACAGATACGCAGTATTTT.